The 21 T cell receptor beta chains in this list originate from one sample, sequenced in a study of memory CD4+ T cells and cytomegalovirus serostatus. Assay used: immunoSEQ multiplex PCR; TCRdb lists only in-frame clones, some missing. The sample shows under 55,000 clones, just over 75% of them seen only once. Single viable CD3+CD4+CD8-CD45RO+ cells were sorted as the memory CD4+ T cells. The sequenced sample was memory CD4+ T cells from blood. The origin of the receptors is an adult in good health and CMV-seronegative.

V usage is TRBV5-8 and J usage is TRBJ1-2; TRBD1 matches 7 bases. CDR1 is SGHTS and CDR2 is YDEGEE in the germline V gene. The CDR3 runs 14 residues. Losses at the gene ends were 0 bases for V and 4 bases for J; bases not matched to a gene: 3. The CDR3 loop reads CASSLVGGSYGYTF. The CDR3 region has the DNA TGTGCCAGCAGCTTGGTAGGGGGCAGCTATGGCTACACCTTC.

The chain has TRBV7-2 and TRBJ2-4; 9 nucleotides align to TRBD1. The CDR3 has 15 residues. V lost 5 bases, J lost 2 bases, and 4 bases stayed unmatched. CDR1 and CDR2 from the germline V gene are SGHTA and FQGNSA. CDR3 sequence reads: CASSKDRGTKNIQYF. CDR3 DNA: TGTGCCAGCAGCAAGGACAGGGGAACCAAAAACATTCAGTACTTC.

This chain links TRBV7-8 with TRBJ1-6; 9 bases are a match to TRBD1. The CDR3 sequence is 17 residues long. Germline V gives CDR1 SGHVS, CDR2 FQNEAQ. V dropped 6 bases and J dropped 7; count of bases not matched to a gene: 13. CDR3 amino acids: CASREVGQGSGNSPLHF. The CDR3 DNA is TGTGCCAGCAGGGAGGTGGGACAGGGTTCGGGAAATTCACCCCTCCACTTT.

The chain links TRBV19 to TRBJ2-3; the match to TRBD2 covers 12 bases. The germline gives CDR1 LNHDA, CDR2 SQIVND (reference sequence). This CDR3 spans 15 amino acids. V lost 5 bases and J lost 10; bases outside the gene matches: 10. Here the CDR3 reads CASSPLAGGPLAQYF. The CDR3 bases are TGTGCCAGTAGTCCTCTAGCGGGAGGGCCCCTGGCGCAGTATTTT.

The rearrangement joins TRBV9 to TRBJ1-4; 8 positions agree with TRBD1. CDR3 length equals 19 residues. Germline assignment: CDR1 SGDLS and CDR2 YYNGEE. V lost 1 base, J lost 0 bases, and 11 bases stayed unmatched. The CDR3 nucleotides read TGTGCCAGCAGCGTAAGAGGGACCGGGACAGGCTCAACTAATGAAAAACTGTTTTTT. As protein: CASSVRGTGTGSTNEKLFF.

CDR3 residues: CASSYTGAGEQYF. DNA for the CDR3: TGTGCCAGCAGCTACACAGGGGCTGGCGAGCAGTACTTC. V is TRBV7-3 and J is TRBJ2-7, with 7 bases fitting TRBD1. The germline V gene has CDR1 SGHTA and CDR2 FQGTGA. This CDR3 is 13 amino acids long. With V trimmed by 4 bases and J by 6 bases, 6 bases remained unmatched.

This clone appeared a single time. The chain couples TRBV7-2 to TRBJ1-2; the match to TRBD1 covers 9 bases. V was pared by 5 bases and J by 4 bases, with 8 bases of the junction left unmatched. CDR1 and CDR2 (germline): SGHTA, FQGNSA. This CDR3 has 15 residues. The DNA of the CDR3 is TGTGCCAGCAGCCGGTCGGGACAGGGACTCTATGGCTACACCTTC. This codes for CASSRSGQGLYGYTF.

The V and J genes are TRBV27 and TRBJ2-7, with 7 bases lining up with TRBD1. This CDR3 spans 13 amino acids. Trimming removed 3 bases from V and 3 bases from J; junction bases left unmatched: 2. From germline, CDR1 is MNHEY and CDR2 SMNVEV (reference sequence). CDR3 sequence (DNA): TGTGCCAGCAGTTTTGGGACAGACTACGAGCAGTACTTC. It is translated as CASSFGTDYEQYF.

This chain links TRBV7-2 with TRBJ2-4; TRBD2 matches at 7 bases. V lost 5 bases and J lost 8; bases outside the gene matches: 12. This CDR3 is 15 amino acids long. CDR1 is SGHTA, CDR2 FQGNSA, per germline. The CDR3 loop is CASSPQTSFGDIQYF. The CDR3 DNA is TGTGCCAGCAGCCCCCAGACTAGCTTTGGGGACATTCAGTACTTC.

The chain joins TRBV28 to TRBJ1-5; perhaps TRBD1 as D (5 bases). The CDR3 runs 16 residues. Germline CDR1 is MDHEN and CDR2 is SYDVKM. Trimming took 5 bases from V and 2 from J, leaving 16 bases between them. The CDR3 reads CASSPSGTFGNQPQHF. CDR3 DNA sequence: TGTGCCAGCAGTCCTAGCGGGACTTTTGGCAATCAGCCCCAGCATTTT.

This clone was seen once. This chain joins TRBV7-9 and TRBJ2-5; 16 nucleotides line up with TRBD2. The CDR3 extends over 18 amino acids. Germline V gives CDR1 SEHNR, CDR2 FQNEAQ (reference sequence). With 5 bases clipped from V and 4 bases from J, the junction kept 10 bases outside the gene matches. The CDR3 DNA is TGTGCCAGCAGCCGTACCGGGACTAGCGGGGGGGCCGGAGAGACCCAGTACTTC. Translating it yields CASSRTGTSGGAGETQYF.

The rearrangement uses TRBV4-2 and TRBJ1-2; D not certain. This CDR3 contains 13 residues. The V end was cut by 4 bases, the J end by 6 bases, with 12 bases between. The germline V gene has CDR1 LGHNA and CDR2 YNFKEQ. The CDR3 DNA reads TGTGCCAGCAGCCCGCAGAGGCCGGATGGCTACACCTTC. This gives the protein CASSPQRPDGYTF.

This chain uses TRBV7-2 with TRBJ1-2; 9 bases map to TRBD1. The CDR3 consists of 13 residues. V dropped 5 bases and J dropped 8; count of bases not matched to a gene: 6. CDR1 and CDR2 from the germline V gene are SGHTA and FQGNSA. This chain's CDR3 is CASSTYRGRGYTF. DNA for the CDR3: TGTGCCAGCAGCACCTACAGGGGGCGAGGCTACACCTTC.

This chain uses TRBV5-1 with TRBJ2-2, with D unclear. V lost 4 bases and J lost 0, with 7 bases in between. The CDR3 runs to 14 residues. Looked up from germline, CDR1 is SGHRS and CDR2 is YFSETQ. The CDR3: CASSLQSNTGELFF. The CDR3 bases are TGCGCCAGCAGCCTACAGTCGAACACCGGGGAGCTGTTTTTT.

CDR3 sequence: CASSDGRYGYTF. DNA for the CDR3: TGCGCCAGCAGTGACGGGAGATATGGCTACACCTTC. This chain joins TRBV10-1 and TRBJ1-2; D gene uncertain. The CDR3 extends over 12 amino acids. V shed 3 bases and J shed 5 bases, with 7 bases lying between them. Germline V lookup: CDR1 WNHNN, CDR2 SYGVQD (reference sequence).

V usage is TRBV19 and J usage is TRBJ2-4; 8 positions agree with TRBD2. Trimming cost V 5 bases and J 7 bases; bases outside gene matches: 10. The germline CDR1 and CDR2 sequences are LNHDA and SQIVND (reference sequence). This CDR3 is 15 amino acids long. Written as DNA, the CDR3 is TGTGCCAGTAGTGCCCCGGGACTAGAAATTAACATTCAGTACTTC. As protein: CASSAPGLEINIQYF.

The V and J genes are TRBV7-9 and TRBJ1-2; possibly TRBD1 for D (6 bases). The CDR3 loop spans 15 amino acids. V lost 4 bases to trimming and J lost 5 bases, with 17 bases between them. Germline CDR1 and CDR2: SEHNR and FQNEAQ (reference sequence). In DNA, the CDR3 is TGTGCCAGCAGCTCTCCCCAGACAGGCCTTTATGGCTACACCTTC. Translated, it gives CASSSPQTGLYGYTF.

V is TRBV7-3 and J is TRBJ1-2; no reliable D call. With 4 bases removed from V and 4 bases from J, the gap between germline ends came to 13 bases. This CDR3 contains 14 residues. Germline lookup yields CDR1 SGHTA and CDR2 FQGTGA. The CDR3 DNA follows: TGTGCCAGCAGCTCCCAGGACGGCCGCTATGGCTACACCTTC. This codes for CASSSQDGRYGYTF.

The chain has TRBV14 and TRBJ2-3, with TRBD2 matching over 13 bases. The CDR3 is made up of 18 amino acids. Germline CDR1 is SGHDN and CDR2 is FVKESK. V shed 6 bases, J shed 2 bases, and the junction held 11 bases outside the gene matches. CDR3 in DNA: TGTGCCAGCAGTCCCGGGACTAGCGGGGAATCCCACACAGATACGCAGTATTTT. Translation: CASSPGTSGESHTDTQYF.

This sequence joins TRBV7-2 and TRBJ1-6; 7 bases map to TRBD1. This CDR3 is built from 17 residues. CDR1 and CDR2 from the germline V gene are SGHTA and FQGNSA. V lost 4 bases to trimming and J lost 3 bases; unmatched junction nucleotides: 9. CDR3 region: CASSSVGQVHYNSPLHF. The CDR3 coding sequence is TGTGCCAGCAGCTCGGTCGGACAGGTCCACTATAATTCACCCCTCCACTTT.

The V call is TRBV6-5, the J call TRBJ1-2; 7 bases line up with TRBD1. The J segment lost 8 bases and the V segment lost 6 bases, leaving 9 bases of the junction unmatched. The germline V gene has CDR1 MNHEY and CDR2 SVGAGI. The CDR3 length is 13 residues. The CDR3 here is CASSLRQGGGYTF. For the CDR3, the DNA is TGTGCCAGCAGCCTCAGACAGGGAGGAGGCTACACCTTC.